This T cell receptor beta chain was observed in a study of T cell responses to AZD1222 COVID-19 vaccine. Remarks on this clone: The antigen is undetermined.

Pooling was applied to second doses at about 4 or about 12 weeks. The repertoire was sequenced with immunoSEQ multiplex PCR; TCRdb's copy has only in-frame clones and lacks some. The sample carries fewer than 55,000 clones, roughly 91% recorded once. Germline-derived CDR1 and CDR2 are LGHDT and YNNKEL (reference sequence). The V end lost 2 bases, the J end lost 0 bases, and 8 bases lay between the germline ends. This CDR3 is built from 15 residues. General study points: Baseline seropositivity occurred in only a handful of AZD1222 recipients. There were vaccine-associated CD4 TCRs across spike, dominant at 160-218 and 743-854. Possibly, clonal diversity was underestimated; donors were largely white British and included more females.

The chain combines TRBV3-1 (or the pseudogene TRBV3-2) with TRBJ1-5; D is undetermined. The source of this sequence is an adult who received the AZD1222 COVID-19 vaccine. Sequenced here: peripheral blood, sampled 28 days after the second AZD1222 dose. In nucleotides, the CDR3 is TGTGCCAGCAGCCAATCGTCAAATAGCAATCAGCCCCAGCATTTT. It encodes CASSQSSNSNQPQHF.